Below, 11 T cell receptor beta chains from the same sample are listed, as sequenced in a study of T cells expressing NK-cell markers (dated by TCRdb to the early 2020s). The library was prepared using 5' RACE. TCRdb records Illumina HiSeq 2000 as the sequencer. After reprocessing by TCRdb, each CDR3 protein sequence is one entry, and no DNA is given. The table of this sample itemizes about 400,000 distinct CDR3 sequences. About 10% of the sample lies in the top ten. Specimen: blood T cells: a sorted CD56 or NKG2C T cell subset, CD4+ or CD8+ T cells, or bulk PBMC T cells (not recorded which). These receptors came from a woman aged 50 to 60 in good health. Donor details come from another sample of the same person, matched by shared clones.

The chain carries TRBV7-2 and TRBJ1-1; TCRdb lists TRBD1, though no DNA is available to test this call. The CDR3 has 14 amino acids. Per the germline V gene, CDR1 is SGHTA and CDR2 is FQGNSA. CDR3 residues: CASSLSRGNTEAFF.

The J gene is TRBJ2-3, the V gene TRBV24-1; TCRdb names TRBD2, which stays unverified in the absence of DNA. Germline loops: CDR1 KGHDR, CDR2 SFDVKD. The CDR3 spans 17 residues. This chain's CDR3 is CATSDLPARGLADTQYF.

This chain connects TRBV12-5 to TRBJ2-3; TCRdb calls TRBD2, which cannot be checked without DNA. This CDR3 region has 12 residues. The germline V gene has CDR1 LGHNT and CDR2 FRNRAP. The CDR3 sequence: CASGLTSNTQYF.

V usage is TRBV4-1 and J usage is TRBJ1-4; TCRdb designates TRBD1, a call that cannot be tested without DNA. CDR3 length equals 16 residues. CDR1 is MGHRA and CDR2 is YSYEKL in the germline V gene. The CDR3 sequence is CASSHPGQGISEKLFF.

This sequence joins TRBV24-1 and TRBJ2-6; TCRdb calls TRBD1, which cannot be checked without DNA. Per the germline V gene, CDR1 is KGHDR and CDR2 is SFDVKD. The CDR3 runs 14 residues. CDR3 loop: CATSDLRDSNVLTF.

The CDR3 is CASSLDASGITANTGELFF. The rearrangement uses TRBV7-2 and TRBJ2-2; TCRdb outputs TRBD2, but without DNA this stays unchecked. CDR1 and CDR2 from the germline V gene are SGHTA and FQGNSA. The CDR3 consists of 19 residues.

V and J are TRBV6-2 or TRBV6-3 and TRBJ1-2; as DNA is missing, the TRBD1 call by TCRdb cannot be tested. The germline CDR1 and CDR2 sequences are MNHEY and SVGEGT. There are 13 residues in the CDR3. CDR3: CASSWGQGGSYTF.

V is TRBV4-1 and J is TRBJ2-7. This CDR3 region has 14 residues. Looked up from germline, CDR1 is MGHRA and CDR2 is YSYEKL. Here the CDR3 reads CASSQGLIAYEQYF.

The chain employs TRBV3-1 and TRBJ1-3. The CDR3 sequence is 17 residues long. The germline V gene encodes CDR1 LGHDT and CDR2 YNNKEL (reference sequence). The CDR3 sequence is CASSQALDINSGNTIYF.

The rearrangement uses TRBV27 and TRBJ2-5. The CDR3 covers 14 residues. Per germline, CDR1 MNHEY and CDR2 SMNVEV (reference sequence). The CDR3 region is CASSSLVRRVTQYF.

This chain connects TRBV23-1 to TRBJ2-5; TCRdb gives TRBD1 as the D gene, but with no DNA this cannot be confirmed. TRBV23-1 is an open reading frame, and its role is uncertain. The CDR3 consists of 14 residues. Here the CDR3 reads CASRTGGHQETQYF.